Listed below are T cell receptor beta chains from one sample, sequenced in a study of blood T cells in healthy people across ages. Each CDR3 protein is one row after TCRdb ran MiXCR on the 5' RACE reads. The table has about 1.4 million distinct CDR3 sequences, around 55% seen once. Sequencing was performed on blood. The origin of the receptors is a man aged 18 to 29 in good health. Each CDR3 is given with its conserved first and last residue. The D gene is left open where the match is weak. Size values are once, few and many counts, or a class for expanded clones, and some rows have none.

size	V	J	D	DNA	CDR3
many	TRBV12-3/TRBV12-4	TRBJ2-3	-	TGTGCCAGCAGTTTTGCAGATACGCAGTATTTT	CASSFADTQYF
-	TRBV12-3/TRBV12-4	TRBJ1-6	-	TGTGCCAGCAGTCCAGGGTTTTTAGGTTCACCCCTCCACTTT	CASSPGFLGSPLHF
-	TRBV6-2/TRBV6-3	TRBJ2-3	TRBD2	TGTGCCAGCAGTTTTCCCCTAGCGGGGGGGCCCGAAGATACGCAGTATTTT	CASSFPLAGGPEDTQYF
once	TRBV20-1	TRBJ2-3	TRBD2	TGCAGTGCTAGAGATATGGGTGGGAGTAGCGGGAGCGCAGATACGCAGTATTTT	CSARDMGGSSGSADTQYF
-	TRBV27	TRBJ2-7	-	TGTGCCAGCAGTTTCGGGCCTCAAGACGAGCAGTACTTC	CASSFGPQDEQYF
-	TRBV5-1	TRBJ2-6	-	TGCGCCAGTGGACGGCGATTAGACTCTGGGGCCAACGTCCTGACTTTC	CASGRRLDSGANVLTF
-	TRBV10-3	TRBJ1-5	TRBD1	TGTGCCATCAGGGGGGACAGGGTTAGCAATCAGCCCCAGCATTTT	CAIRGDRVSNQPQHF
-	TRBV6-5	TRBJ2-2	-	TGTGCCAGCAGTTACGAAAACCCAGGGGACGGGGAGCTGTTTTTT	CASSYENPGDGELFF
-	TRBV7-9	TRBJ2-5	-	TGTGCCAGCAGCTTTTTACCGGGAGAAGAGACCCAGTACTTC	CASSFLPGEETQYF
-	TRBV29-1	TRBJ1-1	-	TGCAGCGCAGAAGAGGTCCGGGACACTGAAGCTTTCTTT	CSAEEVRDTEAFF
-	TRBV10-3	TRBJ2-2	TRBD1	TGTGCCGTCAAAACAGGGGGCAACACCGGGGAGCTGTTTTTT	CAVKTGGNTGELFF
-	TRBV20-1	TRBJ2-3	-	TGCAGTGCAGAGCCCTCGGATCACACAGATACGCAGTATTTT	CSAEPSDHTDTQYF
many	TRBV5-1	TRBJ2-7	-	TGCGCCAGCAGCTTGGCTGATGGCCCCTACGAGCAGTACTTC	CASSLADGPYEQYF
-	TRBV2	TRBJ1-4	-	TGTGCCAGCGTCGGGGTTTCAACTAATGAAAAACTGTTTTTT	CASVGVSTNEKLFF
few	TRBV4-2	TRBJ2-6	-	TGTGCCAGCCGAGGGGCCAACGTCCTGACTTTC	CASRGANVLTF
-	TRBV28	TRBJ2-4	-	TGTGCCAGCAGTATGTCTCGGGGCCAGGACACCTTAGCCAAAAACATTCAGTACTTC	CASSMSRGQDTLAKNIQYF
-	TRBV25-1	TRBJ2-2	-	TGTGCCAGCAGGGAGAATGGGCGGGGAGGTACCGGGGAGCTGTTTTTT	CASRENGRGGTGELFF
-	TRBV20-1	TRBJ1-1	-	TGCAGTGCTATTCCGACTCCCAGCCCAGGGAGGGCTTTCTTT	CSAIPTPSPGRAFF
-	TRBV29-1	TRBJ2-5	TRBD2	TGCAGCGTTGAAGATGCCGAAGCGGGAGGCCCCTACAATGAGCAGTACTTC	CSVEDAEAGGPYNEQYF
-	TRBV9	TRBJ2-1	TRBD2	TGTGCCAGCAGCACCCGTTTTAAGGGAGGGGATTACAATGAGCAGTTCTTC	CASSTRFKGGDYNEQFF
-	TRBV5-1	TRBJ2-1	TRBD2	TGCGCCAGCAGCTTGAATAGACTAGCTACCTACAATGAGCAGTTCTTC	CASSLNRLATYNEQFF
-	TRBV7-9	TRBJ2-7	-	TGCGCCAGCAGCTTAATAACAGTTTACGAGCAGTACTTC	CASSLITVYEQYF
-	TRBV2	TRBJ2-1	TRBD1	TGTGCCAGCAGGCGGACAGGGGGGGGAGTTGGCCCCTACAATGAGCAGTTCTTC	CASRRTGGGVGPYNEQFF
-	TRBV4-3	TRBJ2-7	-	TGCGCCAGCAGCCAAGATTCGGCAGGCGGACACTACGAGCAGTACTTC	CASSQDSAGGHYEQYF